This TCR beta chain emerged from a study of cytomegalovirus exposure and HLA in healthy donors. PCR employed 60 Vbeta and 13 Jbeta primers. Using immunoSEQ multiplex PCR, the repertoire was profiled, and TCRdb retains in-frame clones only, with some absent. The sample includes 100,000 to 150,000 clones, more than 65% of them seen just once. V shed 4 bases, J shed 2 bases, and the junction held 6 bases outside the gene matches. CDR1 and CDR2 (germline): SEHNR, FQNEAQ (reference sequence). The CDR3 runs to 16 residues. The chain recombines TRBV7-9 with TRBJ2-3, with TRBD2 identical over 10 bases. The TCR was taken from a woman aged 55-70 years in good health and CMV-seropositive. The sample consisted of PBMCs. The DNA of the CDR3 is TGTGCCAGCAGCTCCCGGACTAGCGGACTCACAGATACGCAGTATTTT. Translating it yields CASSSRTSGLTDTQYF.